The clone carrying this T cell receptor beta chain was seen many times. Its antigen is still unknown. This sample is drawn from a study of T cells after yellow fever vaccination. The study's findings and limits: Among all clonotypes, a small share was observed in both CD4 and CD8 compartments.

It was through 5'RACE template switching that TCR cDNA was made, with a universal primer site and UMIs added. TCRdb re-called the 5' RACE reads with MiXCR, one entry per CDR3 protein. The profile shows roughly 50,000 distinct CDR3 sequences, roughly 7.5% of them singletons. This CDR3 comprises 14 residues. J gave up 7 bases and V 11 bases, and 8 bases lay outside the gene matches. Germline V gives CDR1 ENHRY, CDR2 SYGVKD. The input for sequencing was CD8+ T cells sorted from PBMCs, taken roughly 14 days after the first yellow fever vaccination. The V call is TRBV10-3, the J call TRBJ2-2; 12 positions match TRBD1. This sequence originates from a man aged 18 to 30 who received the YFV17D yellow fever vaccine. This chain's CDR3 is CAVGDRGPVGELFF. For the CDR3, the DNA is TGTGCCGTTGGGGACAGGGGGCCGGTCGGGGAGCTGTTTTTT.